This T cell receptor (beta chain) stems from a study of long-term antiretroviral therapy in people with HIV. Study-wide results and limits: No data on ART adherence, viral resistance or therapy changes. Blood, drawn from the mid-2000s to the late 2010s, may reflect older ART regimens.

Participants living with HIV all received treatment in the United States. With 1 base removed from V and 2 bases from J, the gap between germline ends came to 7 bases. The CDR3 covers 14 residues. Germline CDR1 and CDR2: MGHRA and YSYEKL. Of note for this clone: Antigen unknown.

Survey level was the resolution at which the v3.0 immunoSEQ assay ran. Data came from immunoSEQ multiplex PCR; TCRdb stores just in-frame clones and leaves some out. The table shows fewer than 45,000 clones, with approximately 94% occurring only once. The rearrangement joins TRBV4-1 to TRBJ2-3; no clear D. Specimen: unsorted PBMCs, collected 4.1 years after starting antiretroviral therapy. The source of this sequence is a woman in her forties or fifties with HIV. CDR3 bases: TGCGCCAGCAGCCAAGTGGCCTTCACAGATACGCAGTATTTT. Its translation: CASSQVAFTDTQYF.